Shown below are 9 T cell receptor beta chains from a single sample sequenced in a study of vaccination and CD4 T cells after COVID-19. Antigens for these TCRs are unknown. Sequenced with the Oncomine TCR Beta short-read assay was DNA taken from cultured CD4+ T cells. MiXCR, applied by TCRdb to the PCR reads, yields one record per CDR3 protein. The table has around 23,000 distinct CDR3 sequences, around 42% seen once. Noted time point: late sampling 161 to 241 days after vaccination in three convalescent patients. Documented treatment: approximately 9-day PBMC culture with coronavirus spike peptide pools or control peptides (ViraFEST assay). The sequencing used CD4+ T cells from blood, cultured in vitro, collected about 7 months after SARS-CoV-2 vaccination. Receptor source: a human donor who had recovered from COVID-19.

V usage is TRBV5-4 and J usage is TRBJ2-1, with 11 bases identical to TRBD2. V shed 5 bases, J shed 4 bases, and the junction held 14 bases outside the gene matches. This CDR3 has 18 residues. CDR1 and CDR2 (germline): SGHNT, YYREEE (reference sequence). DNA for the CDR3: TGTGCCAGCAGTGTAGCGGGAGGGGGCGGTTCCCAATACAATGAGCAGTTCTTC. It yields the protein CASSVAGGGGSQYNEQFF.

The gene calls are TRBV20-1 and TRBJ1-1; 7 bases fit TRBD1. The germline V gene encodes CDR1 DFQATT and CDR2 SNEGSKA (reference sequence). The CDR3 runs 13 residues. The CDR3 nucleotides read TGCATCCCGGGACAGCCTTCGAACACTGAAGCTTTCTTT. Translated, it gives CIPGQPSNTEAFF.

This rearrangement joins TRBV20-1 to TRBJ2-1, with 9 bases fitting TRBD2. Germline-derived CDR1 and CDR2 are DFQATT and SNEGSKA (reference sequence). The CDR3 totals 20 residues. Losses at the gene ends were 6 bases for V and 4 bases for J; bases not matched to a gene: 25. Here the CDR3 reads CSALRVPIAGERLRYNEQFF. The CDR3 nucleotides read TGCAGTGCCTTAAGGGTACCTATAGCGGGAGAACGGCTCCGATACAATGAGCAGTTCTTC.

The genes are TRBV7-9 and TRBJ1-1; a weak D match, TRBD1 (5 bases). V lost 5 bases to trimming and J lost 0 bases, with 13 bases between them. Per germline, CDR1 SEHNR and CDR2 FQNEAQ (reference sequence). The CDR3 extends over 15 amino acids. The CDR3 DNA follows: TGTGCCAGCAGCACCCAGACGGACATGAACACTGAAGCTTTCTTT. It yields the protein CASSTQTDMNTEAFF.

The genes are TRBV27 and TRBJ2-1; no definite D call. Trimming took 1 base from V and 4 from J, leaving 5 bases between them. In germline, CDR1 is MNHEY, CDR2 SMNVEV (reference sequence). CDR3 length: 13 amino acids. CDR3 in DNA: TGTGCCAGCAGTTTATTCCGATACAATGAGCAGTTCTTC. Amino acids: CASSLFRYNEQFF.

V gene TRBV10-1 combines with J gene TRBJ1-6; the D gene is possibly TRBD1 (6 bases). V lost 4 bases and J lost 7, with 8 bases in between. The CDR3 length is 13 residues. Germline values: CDR1 WNHNN, CDR2 SYGVQD (reference sequence). In DNA form, the CDR3 reads TGCGCCAGCAGTGGGACAGCAAATTCACCCCTCCACTTT. This encodes CASSGTANSPLHF.

The rearrangement joins TRBV20-1 to TRBJ2-7; tentatively, D is TRBD2 (5 bases). Germline loops: CDR1 DFQATT, CDR2 SNEGSKA (reference sequence). The CDR3 is 15 residues long. Trimming stripped 0 bases from V and 4 bases from J, with 16 bases between. CDR3 region: CSARDGEGIPYEQYF. CDR3 sequence (DNA): TGCAGTGCTAGAGATGGTGAGGGAATCCCTTACGAGCAGTACTTC.

This chain joins TRBV20-1 and TRBJ1-3; TRBD1 aligns across 7 bases. CDR3 length: 14 residues. Germline loops: CDR1 DFQATT, CDR2 SNEGSKA (reference sequence). The V and J ends lost 6 bases and 2 bases, in that order; junction bases with no gene match: 7. CDR3 DNA sequence: TGCAGTGCCCTTGACAGGGAAACTGGAAACACCATATATTTT. It encodes CSALDRETGNTIYF.

The chain joins TRBV2 to TRBJ1-1; D remains ambiguous. Germline CDR1 SNHLY, CDR2 FYNNEI. V was pared by 6 bases and J by 9 bases, with 11 bases between. The CDR3 is made up of 11 amino acids. CDR3 DNA sequence: TGTGCCAGCAGCCTACGGAGCCAAGCTTTCTTT. It yields the protein CASSLRSQAFF.